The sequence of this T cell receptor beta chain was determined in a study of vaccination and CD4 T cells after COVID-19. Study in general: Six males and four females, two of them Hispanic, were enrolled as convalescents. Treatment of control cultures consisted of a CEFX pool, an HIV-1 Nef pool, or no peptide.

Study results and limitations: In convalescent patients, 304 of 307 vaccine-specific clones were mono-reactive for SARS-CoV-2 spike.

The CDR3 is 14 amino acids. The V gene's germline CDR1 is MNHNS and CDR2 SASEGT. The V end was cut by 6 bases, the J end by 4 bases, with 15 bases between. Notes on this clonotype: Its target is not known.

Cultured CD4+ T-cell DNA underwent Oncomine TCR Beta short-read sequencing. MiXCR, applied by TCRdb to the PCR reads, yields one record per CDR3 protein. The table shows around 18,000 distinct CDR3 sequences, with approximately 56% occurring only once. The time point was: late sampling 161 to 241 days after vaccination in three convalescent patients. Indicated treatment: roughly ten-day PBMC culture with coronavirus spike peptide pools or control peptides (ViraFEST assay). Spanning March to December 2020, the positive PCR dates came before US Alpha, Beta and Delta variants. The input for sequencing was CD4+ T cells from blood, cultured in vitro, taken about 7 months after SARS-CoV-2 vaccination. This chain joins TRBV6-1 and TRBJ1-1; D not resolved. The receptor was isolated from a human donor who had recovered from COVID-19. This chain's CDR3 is CASSYTVGGTEAFF. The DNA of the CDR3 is TGTGCCAGCAGCTATACCGTCGGTGGCACTGAAGCTTTCTTT.